This TCR beta chain comes out of a study of T cell repertoires in cytomegalovirus infection. On this clonotype itself: Its cognate antigen is unknown.

TCRdb re-analysed the reads in MiXCR, keeping a single row per CDR3 protein. The sample shows 700,000 to 900,000 distinct CDR3 sequences, approximately 32% of them seen only once. Germline loops: CDR1 SGHDN, CDR2 FVKESK. Trimming removed 6 bases at V and 2 bases at J, with 9 bases between. The CDR3 runs to 13 residues. The source of this sequence is a human donor in good health (CMV status not recorded). Some clones in this sample may be carry-over from other donors' samples. The sequenced sample was cultured CD8+ T cells from PBMCs, obtained from culture after CMV antigen stimulation. The chain links TRBV14 to TRBJ2-3; D remains ambiguous. CDR3: CASRSDNTDTQYF. CDR3 coding DNA: TGTGCCAGCAGATCAGATAACACAGATACGCAGTATTTT.